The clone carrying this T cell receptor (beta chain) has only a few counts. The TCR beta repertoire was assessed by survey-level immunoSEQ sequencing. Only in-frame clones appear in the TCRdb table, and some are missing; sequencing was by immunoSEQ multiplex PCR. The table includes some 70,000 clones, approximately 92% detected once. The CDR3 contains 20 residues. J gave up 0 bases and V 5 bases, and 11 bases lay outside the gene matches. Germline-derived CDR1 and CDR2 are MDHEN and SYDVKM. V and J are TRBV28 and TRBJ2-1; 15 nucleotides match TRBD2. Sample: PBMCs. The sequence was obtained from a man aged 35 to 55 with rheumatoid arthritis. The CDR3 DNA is TGTGCCAGCAGTCCCCCGGGACTAGCGGGAGGCCCTATCTCCTACAATGAGCAGTTCTTC. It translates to CASSPPGLAGGPISYNEQFF.